Sequencing of this TCR beta chain was carried out in a study of T cells after yellow fever vaccination. The study's findings and limits: Abundant bulk-derived clonotypes could contaminate FACS-sorted repertoires. The appearance of a small share of clonotypes in both CD4 and CD8 compartments was observed. Subsequent to the booster, the majority of primary-vaccination clones reappeared (less than 97% CD4, around 85% CD8). Weaker, the secondary response peaked sooner, at day 5 versus 15.

TCRdb ran MiXCR on the 5' RACE reads and lists one entry per CDR3 protein. The sample carries roughly 96,000 distinct CDR3 sequences, roughly 8.2% recorded once. This clonotype was detected only a few times. CDR3 length: 17 amino acids. With 5 bases removed from V and 2 bases from J, the gap between germline ends came to 19 bases. CDR1 MNHNS and CDR2 SASEGT come from the germline V gene. The sequenced sample was CD8+ T cells not binding an NS4B(214-222) dextramer, sorted from PBMCs, obtained less than 18 days after the first yellow fever vaccination. The TCR comes from a man aged 18 to 30 who received the YFV17D yellow fever vaccine. This chain links TRBV6-1 with TRBJ1-5; no reliable D call. The CDR3 loop is CASSLWESGFGNQPQHF. The CDR3 nucleotides read TGTGCCAGCAGTCTATGGGAGAGTGGTTTTGGCAATCAGCCCCAGCATTTT.